This is a list of T cell receptor beta chains from one sample in a study of cytomegalovirus exposure and HLA in healthy donors. Assay used: immunoSEQ multiplex PCR; TCRdb lists only in-frame clones, some missing. The sample has approximately 54,000 clones, around 82% seen once; the top ten hold just over 3%. Sequencing used PBMCs. These receptors were collected from a woman aged 18-29 years in good health and CMV-seronegative. Each CDR3 is given with its conserved first and last residue. The D gene is left open where the match is weak.

d_call j_call v_call cdr3_aa cdr3_nt
. TRBJ1-2 TRBV30 CAWSSGHYNGYTF TGTGCCTGGAGTTCGGGACACTATAATGGCTACACCTTC
TRBD2 TRBJ2-3 TRBV19 CASRWTSGFTDTQYF TGTGCCAGTCGTTGGACTAGCGGATTCACAGATACGCAGTATTTT
. TRBJ2-7 TRBV7-3 CASSPGIFPYEQYF TGTGCCAGCAGCCCAGGTATCTTTCCCTACGAGCAGTACTTC
. TRBJ1-2 TRBV6-1 CASLRTDFYGYTF TGTGCCAGCCTACGAACGGACTTCTATGGCTACACCTTC
. TRBJ2-5 TRBV6-4 CASSDPYKDRGLETQYF TGTGCCAGCAGTGACCCCTACAAAGATCGGGGGTTAGAGACCCAGTACTTC
. TRBJ2-2 TRBV10-3 CATGEQGPNTGELFF TGTGCCACCGGCGAGCAGGGCCCTAACACCGGGGAGCTGTTTTTT
. TRBJ1-3 TRBV5-6 CASSLAELSGNTIYF TGTGCCAGCAGCTTGGCGGAGTTGTCGGGAAACACCATATATTTT
TRBD1 TRBJ1-2 TRBV27 CASSSRDRAGYTF TGTGCCAGCAGTTCCCGGGACAGGGCTGGCTACACCTTC
TRBD1 TRBJ2-2 TRBV28 CATQGGLMASNTGELFF TGTGCCACACAAGGGGGCCTCATGGCCTCCAACACCGGGGAGCTGTTTTTT
. TRBJ2-5 TRBV1 CTSFLAQQETQYF TGCACCAGTTTCCTAGCGCAGCAAGAGACCCAGTACTTC
TRBD2 TRBJ2-7 TRBV28 CASSFTSGGISYEQYF TGTGCCAGCAGTTTTACTAGCGGGGGGATCTCCTACGAGCAGTACTTC
TRBD1 TRBJ2-7 TRBV10-2 CASGDRGPSYEQYF TGCGCCAGCGGGGACAGGGGGCCGTCCTACGAGCAGTACTTC
TRBD2 TRBJ2-1 TRBV9 CASSVAAGDAVSYNEQFF TGTGCCAGCAGCGTAGCTGCGGGGGACGCTGTCTCCTACAATGAGCAGTTCTTC